This T cell receptor beta chain was identified in a study of T cells in Graves' hyperthyroidism and ophthalmopathy. Study-level points and caveats: Model output signaled ophthalmopathy a median around 5.9 months ahead of onset. Separating ophthalmopathy from stable hyperthyroidism was achieved by a 13 V-J model.

This clonotype was observed many times. The antigen remains unidentified. Exclusion of patients followed from uncontrolled infection, other autoimmune disease, pregnancy or lactation. Fresh 10 ml peripheral blood yielded PBMCs. Amplification of TCR beta CDR3 regions was performed using RNA transcripts as template. With the HTBI primer set, the TCR CDR3 went through a first round of RT-PCR. A single record per CDR3 protein comes from TCRdb applying MiXCR to the multiplex PCR reads. This table holds about 640,000 distinct CDR3 sequences, around 21% found once. Germline assignment: CDR1 GTSNPN and CDR2 SVGIG (reference sequence). CDR3 size: 15 residues. Trimming cost V 2 bases and J 4 bases, with 17 bases left between them.

Sequencing input: blood. The sequence derives from a man aged 30 to 45 with Graves' ophthalmopathy. The chain joins TRBV30 to TRBJ1-2, with D maybe TRBD1 (6 bases). The CDR3: CAWSPGTGTLYGYTF. DNA of the CDR3: TGTGCCTGGAGTCCGGGTACAGGGACACTCTATGGCTACACCTTC.